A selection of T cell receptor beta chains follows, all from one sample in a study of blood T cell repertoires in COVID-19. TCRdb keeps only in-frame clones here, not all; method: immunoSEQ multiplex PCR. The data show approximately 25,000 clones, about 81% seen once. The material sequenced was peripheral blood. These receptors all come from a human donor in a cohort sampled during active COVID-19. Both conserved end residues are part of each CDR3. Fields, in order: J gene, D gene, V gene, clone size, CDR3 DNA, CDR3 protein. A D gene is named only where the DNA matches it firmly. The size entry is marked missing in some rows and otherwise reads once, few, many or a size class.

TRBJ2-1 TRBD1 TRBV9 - TGTGCCAGCAGCGTATTGACAGGGGGCTATGAGCAGTTCTTC CASSVLTGGYEQFF
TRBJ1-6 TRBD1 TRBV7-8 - TGTGCCAGCAGTCAAGACAGGGGAAATTCACCCCTCCACTTT CASSQDRGNSPLHF
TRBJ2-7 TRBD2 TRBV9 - TGTGCCAGCAGCGTAGGGGCGGGGGGATCCTACGAGCAGTACTTC CASSVGAGGSYEQYF
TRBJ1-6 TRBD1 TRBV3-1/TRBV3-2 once TGTGCCAGCAGCCATTTCCTTAGTGGGACAGGCGGATCACCCCTCCACTTT CASSHFLSGTGGSPLHF
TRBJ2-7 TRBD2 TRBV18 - TGTGCCAGCTCTCCTGTTACTAGCGGGGGCTACGAGCAGTACTTC CASSPVTSGGYEQYF
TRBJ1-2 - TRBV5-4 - TGTGCCAGCAGCTTGGACAGAAACTATGGCTACACCTTC CASSLDRNYGYTF
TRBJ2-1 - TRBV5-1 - TGCGCCAGCAGCTTGGGATTGGTGGGGCCTCCAGGGAATGAGCAGTTCTTC CASSLGLVGPPGNEQFF
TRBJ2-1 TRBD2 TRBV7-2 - TGTGCCAGCAGCTTAGGGACTAGCGGGAGGACGTTCTTC CASSLGTSGRTFF
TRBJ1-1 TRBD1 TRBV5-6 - TGTGCCAGCAGCTTCTCCTGGACAGGCATGAACACTGAAGCTTTCTTT CASSFSWTGMNTEAFF
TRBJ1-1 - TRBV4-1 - TGCGCCAGCAGCCAAGATCTGAACTCGCACACTGAAGCTTTCTTT CASSQDLNSHTEAFF
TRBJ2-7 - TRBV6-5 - TGTGCCAGCATAGAGGCGGACTGGGGGCCCTACGAGCAGTACTTC CASIEADWGPYEQYF
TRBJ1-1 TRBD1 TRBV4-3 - TGCGCCAGCAGCCAAGCCGGGACAGGCGGGACTGAAGCTTTCTTT CASSQAGTGGTEAFF
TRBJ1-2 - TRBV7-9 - TGTGCCAGCAGCTTAGAGGGGAGGGCCTATGGCTACACCTTC CASSLEGRAYGYTF
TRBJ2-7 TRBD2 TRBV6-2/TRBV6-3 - TGTGCCAGCAGTTACTTCCTAGCGGGAGTTAATCTCTTCGAGCAGTACTTC CASSYFLAGVNLFEQYF
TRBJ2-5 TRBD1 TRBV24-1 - TGTGCCACCAGTGAGCAGACAGGGAAAGAGACCCAGTACTTC CATSEQTGKETQYF
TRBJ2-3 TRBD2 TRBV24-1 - TGTGCCACCAGTATAGCGGGAGGGACAGATACGCAGTATTTT CATSIAGGTDTQYF
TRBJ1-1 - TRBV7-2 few TGTGCCAGCAGCTTAAGCCAGAACACTGAAGCTTTCTTT CASSLSQNTEAFF
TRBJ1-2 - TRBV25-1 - TGTGCCAGCAGTGAATCCGATAGGAGAAGCTATGGCTACACCTTC CASSESDRRSYGYTF
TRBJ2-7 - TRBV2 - TGTGCCAGCAGTTACCTAGGGCGCGGCAGGGGCGCGGACCACGAGCAGTACTTC CASSYLGRGRGADHEQYF
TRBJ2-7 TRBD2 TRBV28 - TGTGCCAGCAGTCCTATATTTCTGGGGAGGGGCACCTCCTACGAGCAGTACTTC CASSPIFLGRGTSYEQYF
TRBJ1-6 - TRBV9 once TGTGCCAGCAGCGTAGGTTCTCAGGGAAACAATTCACCCCTCCACTTT CASSVGSQGNNSPLHF
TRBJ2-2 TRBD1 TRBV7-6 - TGTGCCAGCACCCGGAGGGGGACAGGGGGAGGGGCGAACACCGGGGAGCTGTTTTTT CASTRRGTGGGANTGELFF
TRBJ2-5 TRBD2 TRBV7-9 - TGTGCCAGCAGCTTAGTGGCGGCTAGCGGGGGAGAGACCCAGTACTTC CASSLVAASGGETQYF
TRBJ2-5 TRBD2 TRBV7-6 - TGTGCCAGCAGCCGCCGGACTAGCGGATCAGGGGAGACCCAGTACTTC CASSRRTSGSGETQYF
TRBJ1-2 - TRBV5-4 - TGTGCCAGCAGGGTTGAGTGGGGGGATGGCTACACCTTC CASRVEWGDGYTF
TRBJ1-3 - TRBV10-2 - TGCGCCAGCAGTGGGGGCAGGCGGAGCTCTGGAAACACCATATATTTT CASSGGRRSSGNTIYF
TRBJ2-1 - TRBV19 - TGTGCCAGTAACCTCGGACAAACAGATGAGCAGTTCTTC CASNLGQTDEQFF
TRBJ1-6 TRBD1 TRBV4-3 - TGCGCCAGCAGCCAGGGACAGGCTGGGGGGAATTCACCCCTCCACTTT CASSQGQAGGNSPLHF
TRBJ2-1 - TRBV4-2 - TGTGCCAGCAGCCAATATTGGGGTGCGGGTGAGCAGTTCTTC CASSQYWGAGEQFF
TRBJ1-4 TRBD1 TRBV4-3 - TGCGCCAGCAGCCGCCTGACAGGGGGCCCGATCGAAAAACTGTTTTTT CASSRLTGGPIEKLFF
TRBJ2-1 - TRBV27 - TGTGCCAGCAGTTTGGGAGTTAACAATGAGCAGTTCTTC CASSLGVNNEQFF
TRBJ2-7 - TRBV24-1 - TGTGCCACCAGTCAGGTGGGCTACGAGCAGTACTTC CATSQVGYEQYF
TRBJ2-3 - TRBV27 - TGTGCCAGCAACACAGGGAGCCGGGCCACAGATACGCAGTATTTT CASNTGSRATDTQYF
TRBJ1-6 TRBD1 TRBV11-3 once TGTGCCAGCAGCTTAGGACAGGGAAATTCACCCCTCCACTTT CASSLGQGNSPLHF
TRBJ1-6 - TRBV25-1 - TGTGCCAGCAGCAGGGGCGATTCACCCCTCCACTTT CASSRGDSPLHF
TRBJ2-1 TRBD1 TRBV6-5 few TGTGCCAGCAGATACAGGGGGCAGTACAATGAGCAGTTCTTC CASRYRGQYNEQFF
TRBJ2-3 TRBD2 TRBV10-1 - TGCGCCAGCAGTGAGTCAGCGGAGACTAGCGGGAGGGCTGGAGATACGCAGTATTTT CASSESAETSGRAGDTQYF
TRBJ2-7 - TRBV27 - TGTGCCAGCAGCACCTTAGGGGTCGGGTCCTACGAGCAGTACTTC CASSTLGVGSYEQYF
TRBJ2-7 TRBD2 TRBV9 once TGTGCCAGCAGCGCCCCACAATCGGGAGGAGGCCCTCCCTACGAGCAGTACTTC CASSAPQSGGGPPYEQYF
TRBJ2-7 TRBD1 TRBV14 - TGTGCCAGCAGCCATGTCCGGAACAGGGGATACGAGCAGTACTTC CASSHVRNRGYEQYF